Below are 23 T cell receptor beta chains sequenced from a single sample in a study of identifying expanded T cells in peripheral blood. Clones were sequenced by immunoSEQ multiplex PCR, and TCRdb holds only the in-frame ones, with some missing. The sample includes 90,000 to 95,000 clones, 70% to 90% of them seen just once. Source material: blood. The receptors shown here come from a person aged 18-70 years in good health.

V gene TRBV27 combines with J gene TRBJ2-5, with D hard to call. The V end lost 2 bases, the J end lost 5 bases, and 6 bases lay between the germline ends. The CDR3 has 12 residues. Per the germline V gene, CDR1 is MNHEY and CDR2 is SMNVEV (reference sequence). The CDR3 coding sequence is TGTGCCAGCAGTTTAACCGGGGAGACCCAGTACTTC. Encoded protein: CASSLTGETQYF.

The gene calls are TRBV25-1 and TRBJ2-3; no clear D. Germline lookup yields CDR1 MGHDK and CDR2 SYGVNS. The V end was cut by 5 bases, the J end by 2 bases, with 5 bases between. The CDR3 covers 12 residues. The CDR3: CASSIYTDTQYF. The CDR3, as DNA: TGTGCCAGCAGTATATACACAGATACGCAGTATTTT.

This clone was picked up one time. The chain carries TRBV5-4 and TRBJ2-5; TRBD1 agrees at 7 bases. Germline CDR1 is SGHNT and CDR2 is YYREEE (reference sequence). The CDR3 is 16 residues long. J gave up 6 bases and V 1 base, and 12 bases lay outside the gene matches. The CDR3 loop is CASSLSQQQGRKTQYF. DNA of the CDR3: TGTGCCAGCAGCTTGTCCCAACAACAGGGGCGAAAGACCCAGTACTTC.

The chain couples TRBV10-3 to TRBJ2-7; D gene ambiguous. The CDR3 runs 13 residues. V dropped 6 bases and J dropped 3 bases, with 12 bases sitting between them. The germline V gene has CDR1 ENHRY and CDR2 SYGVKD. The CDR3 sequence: CAIRDHDHYEQYF. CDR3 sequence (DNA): TGTGCCATCAGGGACCACGACCACTACGAGCAGTACTTC.

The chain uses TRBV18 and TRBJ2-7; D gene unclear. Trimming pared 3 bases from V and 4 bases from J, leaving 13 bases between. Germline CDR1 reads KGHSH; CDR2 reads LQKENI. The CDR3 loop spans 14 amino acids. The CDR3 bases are TGTGCCAGCTCACCCATGGCCCGGATTTACGAGCAGTACTTC. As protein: CASSPMARIYEQYF.

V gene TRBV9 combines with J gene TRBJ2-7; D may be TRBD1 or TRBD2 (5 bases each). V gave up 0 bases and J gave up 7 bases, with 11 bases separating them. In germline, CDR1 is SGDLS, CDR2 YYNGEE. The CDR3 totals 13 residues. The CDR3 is CASSVGGKGEQYF. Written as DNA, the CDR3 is TGTGCCAGCAGCGTAGGGGGGAAAGGAGAGCAGTACTTC.

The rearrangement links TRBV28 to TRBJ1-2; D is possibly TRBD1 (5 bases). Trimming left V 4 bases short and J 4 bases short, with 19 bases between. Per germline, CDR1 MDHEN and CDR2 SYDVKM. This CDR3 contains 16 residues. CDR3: CASSYPPGGLSYGYTF. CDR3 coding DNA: TGTGCCAGCAGTTACCCCCCGGGGGGGTTGTCCTATGGCTACACCTTC.

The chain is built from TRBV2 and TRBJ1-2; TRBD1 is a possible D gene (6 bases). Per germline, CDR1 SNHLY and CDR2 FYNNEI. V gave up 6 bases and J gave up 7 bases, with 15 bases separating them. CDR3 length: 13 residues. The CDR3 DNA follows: TGTGCCAGCAGGGTACAGGGAAACGGTGGCTACACCTTC. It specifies CASRVQGNGGYTF.

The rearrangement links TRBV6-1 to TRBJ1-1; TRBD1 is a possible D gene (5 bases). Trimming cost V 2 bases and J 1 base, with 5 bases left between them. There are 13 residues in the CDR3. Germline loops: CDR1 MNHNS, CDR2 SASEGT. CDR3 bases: TGTGCCAGCAGTGAAAGGGGGAACACTGAAGCTTTCTTT. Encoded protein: CASSERGNTEAFF.

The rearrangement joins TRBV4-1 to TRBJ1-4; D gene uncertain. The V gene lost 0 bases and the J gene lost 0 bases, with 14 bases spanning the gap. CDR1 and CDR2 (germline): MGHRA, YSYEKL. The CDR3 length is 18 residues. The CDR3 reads CASSQEAPGYATNEKLFF. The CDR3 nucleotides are TGCGCCAGCAGCCAAGAAGCCCCCGGATATGCAACTAATGAAAAACTGTTTTTT.

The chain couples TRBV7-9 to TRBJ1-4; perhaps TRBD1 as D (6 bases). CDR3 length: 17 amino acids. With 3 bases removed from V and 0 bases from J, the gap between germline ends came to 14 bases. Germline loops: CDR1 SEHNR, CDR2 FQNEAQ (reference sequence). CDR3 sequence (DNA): TGTGCCAGCAGCTTGGGGGCTTTCGCAGCAACTAATGAAAAACTGTTTTTT. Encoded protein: CASSLGAFAATNEKLFF. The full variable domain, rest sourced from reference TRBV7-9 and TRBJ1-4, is DTGVSQNPRHKITKRGQNVTFRCDPISEHNRLYWYRQTLGQGPEFLTYFQNEAQLEKSRLLSDRFSAERPKGSFSTLEIQRTEQGDSAMYLCASSLGAFAATNEKLFFGSGTQLSVL.

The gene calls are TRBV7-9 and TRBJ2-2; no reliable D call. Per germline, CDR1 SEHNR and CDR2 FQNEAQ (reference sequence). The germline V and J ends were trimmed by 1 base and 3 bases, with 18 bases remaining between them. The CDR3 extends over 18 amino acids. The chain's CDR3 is CASSLVGWRGQDTGELFF. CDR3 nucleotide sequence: TGTGCCAGCAGCTTAGTGGGTTGGAGAGGTCAGGACACCGGGGAGCTGTTTTTT. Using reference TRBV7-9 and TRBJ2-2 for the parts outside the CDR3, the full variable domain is DTGVSQNPRHKITKRGQNVTFRCDPISEHNRLYWYRQTLGQGPEFLTYFQNEAQLEKSRLLSDRFSAERPKGSFSTLEIQRTEQGDSAMYLCASSLVGWRGQDTGELFFGEGSRLTVL.

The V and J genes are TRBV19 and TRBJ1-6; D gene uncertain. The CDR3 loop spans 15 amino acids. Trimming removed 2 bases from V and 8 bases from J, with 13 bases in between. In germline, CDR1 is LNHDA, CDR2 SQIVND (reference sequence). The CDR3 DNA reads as TGTGCCAGTAGTATAAACGGGGATGGGGATTCACCCCTCCACTTT. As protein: CASSINGDGDSPLHF.

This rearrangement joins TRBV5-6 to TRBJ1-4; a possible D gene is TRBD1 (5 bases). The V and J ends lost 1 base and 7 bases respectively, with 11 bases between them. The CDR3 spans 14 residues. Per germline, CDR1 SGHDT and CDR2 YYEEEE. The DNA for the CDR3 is TGTGCCAGCAGCTTGAGAACGGGGGGTGAAAAACTGTTTTTT. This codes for CASSLRTGGEKLFF.

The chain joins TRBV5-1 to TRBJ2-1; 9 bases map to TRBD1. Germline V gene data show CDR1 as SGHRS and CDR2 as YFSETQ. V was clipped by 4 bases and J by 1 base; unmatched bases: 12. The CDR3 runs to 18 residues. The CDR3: CASSPGTGRDLSYNEQFF. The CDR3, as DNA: TGCGCCAGCAGCCCTGGGACAGGGCGTGACCTATCCTACAATGAGCAGTTCTTC.

The CDR3 reads CAWRLTGRTARETQYF. DNA of the CDR3: TGTGCCTGGAGGTTGACCGGACGGACCGCTAGGGAGACCCAGTACTTC. The V call is TRBV30, the J call TRBJ2-5; no clear D gene. This CDR3 is built from 16 residues. Between the trimmed V and J ends, which lost 3 bases and 5 bases, there was a span of 22 bases. Germline CDR1 GTSNPN, CDR2 SVGIG (reference sequence).

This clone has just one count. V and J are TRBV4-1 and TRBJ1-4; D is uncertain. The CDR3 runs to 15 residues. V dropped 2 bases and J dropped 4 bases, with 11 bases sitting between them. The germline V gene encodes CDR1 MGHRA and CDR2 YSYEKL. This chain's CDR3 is CASSQSGAINEKLFF. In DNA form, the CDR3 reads TGCGCCAGCAGCCAATCAGGTGCTATTAATGAAAAACTGTTTTTT.

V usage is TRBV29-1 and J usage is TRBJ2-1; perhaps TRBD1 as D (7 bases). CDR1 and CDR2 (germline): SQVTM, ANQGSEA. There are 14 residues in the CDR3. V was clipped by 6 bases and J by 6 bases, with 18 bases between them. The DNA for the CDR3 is TGCAGCGTGGAGGGACAGCTAGAACCCAATGAGCAGTTCTTC. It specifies CSVEGQLEPNEQFF.

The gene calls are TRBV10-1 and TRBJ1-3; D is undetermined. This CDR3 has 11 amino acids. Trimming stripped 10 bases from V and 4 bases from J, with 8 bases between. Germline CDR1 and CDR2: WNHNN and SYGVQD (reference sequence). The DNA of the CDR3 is TGCGCCACCGATTCCGGAAACACCATATATTTT. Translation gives CATDSGNTIYF.

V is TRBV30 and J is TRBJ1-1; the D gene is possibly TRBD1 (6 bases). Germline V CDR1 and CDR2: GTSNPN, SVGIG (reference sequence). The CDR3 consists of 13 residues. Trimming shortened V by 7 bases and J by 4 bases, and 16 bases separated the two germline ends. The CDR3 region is CASRGGEATEAFF. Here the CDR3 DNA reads TGTGCCTCTAGAGGGGGAGAAGCCACTGAAGCTTTCTTT.

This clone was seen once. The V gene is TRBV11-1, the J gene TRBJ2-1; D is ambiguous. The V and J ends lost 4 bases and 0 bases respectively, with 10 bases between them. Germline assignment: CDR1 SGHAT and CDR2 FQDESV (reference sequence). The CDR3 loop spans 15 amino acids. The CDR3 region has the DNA TGTGCCAGCAGCTCAGCTTTCGTCTCCTACAATGAGCAGTTCTTC. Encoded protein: CASSSAFVSYNEQFF.

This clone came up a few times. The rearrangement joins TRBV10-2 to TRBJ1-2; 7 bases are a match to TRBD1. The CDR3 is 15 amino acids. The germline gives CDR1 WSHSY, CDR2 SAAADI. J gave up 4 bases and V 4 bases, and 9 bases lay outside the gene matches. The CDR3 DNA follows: TGCGCCAGCAGTGGACAGGGATTCTCTTCCTATGGCTACACCTTC. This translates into CASSGQGFSSYGYTF.

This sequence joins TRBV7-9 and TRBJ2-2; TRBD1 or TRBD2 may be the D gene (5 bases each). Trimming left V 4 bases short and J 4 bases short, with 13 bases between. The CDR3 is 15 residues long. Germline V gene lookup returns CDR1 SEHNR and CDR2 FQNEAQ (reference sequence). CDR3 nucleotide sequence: TGTGCCAGCAGCTACGGGGCCTTCGGCACCGGGGAGCTGTTTTTT. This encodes CASSYGAFGTGELFF.